This section outlines one T cell receptor (beta chain) sequence together with its context. The data were produced by immunoSEQ multiplex PCR, yet TCRdb's version contains in-frame clones alone and is incomplete. The table has 30,000 to 35,000 clones, roughly 90% seen once. This record belongs to a study of blood T cell repertoires in COVID-19. On the study more broadly: The origin of the acute and convalescent COVID-19 samples was the United States, Italy and Spain. The cDNA or gDNA used as material had been derived from T cells, B-cell-depleted T cells, or PBMCs.

Germline V gene sequence: CDR1 MDHEN, CDR2 SYDVKM. The CDR3 covers 13 residues. The V segment lost 2 bases and the J segment 10 bases; nucleotides outside the gene matches: 7. This rearrangement joins TRBV28 to TRBJ2-7, with 8 nucleotides matching TRBD1. The receptor was derived from a human donor in a cohort sampled during active COVID-19. The specimen was peripheral blood. The CDR3: CASSLPARGRQYF. Here the CDR3 DNA reads TGTGCCAGCAGTTTACCGGCCAGGGGGCGACAGTACTTC.